This entry lists 23 T cell receptor beta chains sequenced from one sample in a study of T cell responses to AZD1222 COVID-19 vaccine. Clones were read by immunoSEQ multiplex PCR, and TCRdb kept only the in-frame ones, dropping some. The sample has roughly 80,000 clones; roughly 85% are singletons. Sequencing was performed on peripheral blood, taken on day 0 of AZD1222 vaccination. Every receptor here comes from an adult in good health.

The chain combines TRBV19 with TRBJ1-1; D call uncertain. The V and J ends lost 3 bases and 0 bases respectively, with 11 bases between them. Germline V gene data show CDR1 as LNHDA and CDR2 as SQIVND (reference sequence). The CDR3 consists of 15 residues. CDR3 nucleotide sequence: TGTGCCAGTAGTATCCGAGGGCACATGAACACTGAAGCTTTCTTT. It encodes CASSIRGHMNTEAFF.

This sequence joins TRBV5-8 and TRBJ2-1, with TRBD2 matching 7 bases. Germline values: CDR1 SGHTS, CDR2 YDEGEE. The CDR3 consists of 14 residues. V was clipped by 1 base and J by 8 bases; unmatched bases: 6. The CDR3 sequence: CASSLQGTMDEQFF. The CDR3 region has the DNA TGTGCCAGCAGCTTGCAAGGGACTATGGATGAGCAGTTCTTC.

J is TRBJ2-1 and V is TRBV27; D remains unclear. CDR3 length: 13 residues. Trimming took 4 bases from V and 4 from J, leaving 8 bases between them. Germline CDR1 reads MNHEY; CDR2 reads SMNVEV (reference sequence). CDR3 sequence reads: CASSSTFYNEQFF. The CDR3 bases are TGTGCCAGCAGTTCGACATTTTACAATGAGCAGTTCTTC.

The gene calls are TRBV11-3 and TRBJ2-7; D is perhaps TRBD1 or TRBD2 (5 bases each). This CDR3 is 13 amino acids long. The V end lost 5 bases, the J end lost 6 bases, and 14 bases lay between the germline ends. The germline CDR1 and CDR2 sequences are SGHNT and YENEEA. DNA for the CDR3: TGTGCCAGCAGCGTATCGGGGCTGCGCGAGCAGTACTTC. It encodes CASSVSGLREQYF.

The chain combines TRBV6-5 with TRBJ1-2; a weak D match, TRBD1 (6 bases). The CDR3 totals 14 residues. The V gene's germline CDR1 is MNHEY and CDR2 SVGAGI. Trimming removed 6 bases from V and 4 bases from J, with 15 bases in between. The CDR3 protein is CASRWTALGYGYTF. The CDR3 DNA sequence: TGTGCCAGCAGATGGACAGCTCTCGGCTATGGCTACACCTTC.

The chain couples TRBV7-8 to TRBJ1-5; no firm D call. Germline-derived CDR1 and CDR2 are SGHVS and FQNEAQ. The CDR3 consists of 14 residues. Trimming cost V 0 bases and J 7 bases, with 10 bases left between them. CDR3 sequence: CASSLASHGQPQHF. The DNA of the CDR3 is TGTGCCAGCAGCTTAGCATCACACGGACAGCCCCAGCATTTT.

The rearrangement uses TRBV7-9 and TRBJ1-2; D gene uncertain. Germline assignment: CDR1 SEHNR and CDR2 FQNEAQ (reference sequence). The germline V and J ends were trimmed by 3 bases and 3 bases, with 8 bases remaining between them. This CDR3 has 13 residues. The CDR3 coding sequence is TGTGCCAGCAGCTTCCCAGGCCACTATGGCTACACCTTC. Amino acid sequence: CASSFPGHYGYTF.

J is TRBJ2-7 and V is TRBV19, with 8 positions matching TRBD1. J gave up 12 bases and V 10 bases, and 20 bases lay outside the gene matches. The CDR3 covers 14 residues. The germline V gene has CDR1 LNHDA and CDR2 SQIVND (reference sequence). The CDR3 sequence: CATSQQGDRTPLYF. The CDR3 bases are TGTGCCACCTCACAACAGGGGGACAGGACCCCCTTGTACTTC.

The V gene is TRBV3-1 (or the pseudogene TRBV3-2), the J gene TRBJ2-1, with a tentative D call TRBD1 (5 bases). The CDR3 is 15 amino acids. Per germline, CDR1 LGHDT and CDR2 YNNKEL (reference sequence). V dropped 3 bases and J dropped 6 bases, with 15 bases sitting between them. This chain's CDR3 is CASSQEQGPGNEQFF. The DNA of the CDR3 is TGTGCCAGCAGCCAGGAGCAGGGCCCCGGCAATGAGCAGTTCTTC.

The chain carries TRBV5-6 and TRBJ1-2; D gene uncertain. CDR3 length equals 12 residues. Germline values: CDR1 SGHDT, CDR2 YYEEEE. Trimming cost V 5 bases and J 3 bases, with 8 bases left between them. The CDR3 sequence is CASSPKDYGYTF. CDR3 nucleotides: TGTGCCAGCAGTCCGAAAGACTATGGCTACACCTTC.

The chain employs TRBV7-9 and TRBJ2-4; 7 bases are a match to TRBD1. There are 17 residues in the CDR3. Trimming removed 1 base from V and 0 bases from J; junction bases left unmatched: 6. Germline values: CDR1 SEHNR, CDR2 FQNEAQ (reference sequence). CDR3 in DNA: TGTGCCAGCAGCTTAGGAGGGGACAGAGTAGCCAAAAACATTCAGTACTTC. This sequence encodes CASSLGGDRVAKNIQYF.

CDR3 in amino acids: CASSLGVASGELFF. In nucleotides, the CDR3 is TGTGCCAGCAGCCTGGGAGTAGCTTCAGGGGAGCTGTTTTTT. The rearrangement links TRBV5-4 to TRBJ2-2, with D perhaps TRBD2 (5 bases). From germline, CDR1 is SGHNT and CDR2 YYREEE (reference sequence). V gave up 4 bases and J gave up 8 bases, with 15 bases separating them. The CDR3 has 14 amino acids.

This sequence joins TRBV11-2 and TRBJ2-1; a weak D match, TRBD2 (6 bases). The CDR3 has 14 amino acids. With 5 bases removed from V and 7 bases from J, the gap between germline ends came to 15 bases. Germline V gene lookup returns CDR1 SGHAT and CDR2 FQNNGV. The CDR3 region is CASSPSRGGNEQFF. CDR3 coding DNA: TGTGCCAGCAGCCCGAGCCGAGGAGGGAATGAGCAGTTCTTC.

This chain joins TRBV5-4 and TRBJ1-1; the D is unclear. Trimming shortened V by 0 bases and J by 0 bases, and 12 bases separated the two germline ends. Germline-derived CDR1 and CDR2 are SGHNT and YYREEE (reference sequence). The CDR3 has 16 residues. CDR3 coding DNA: TGTGCCAGCAGCTTGGGGAGGGTGGTTATGAACACTGAAGCTTTCTTT. It codes for CASSLGRVVMNTEAFF.

V is TRBV6-5 and J is TRBJ1-2; no reliable D call. Germline V gene sequence: CDR1 MNHEY, CDR2 SVGAGI. This CDR3 contains 15 residues. The V end lost 0 bases, the J end lost 4 bases, and 12 bases lay between the germline ends. The CDR3 is CASSYSSLQSYGYTF. CDR3 sequence (DNA): TGTGCCAGCAGTTACTCGTCCCTCCAGAGCTATGGCTACACCTTC.

This clone was seen only a few times. The CDR3 nucleotides are TGTGCCAGCAGTTTCAGGGGCCATGAGCAGTTCTTC. The encoded protein is CASSFRGHEQFF. The rearrangement joins TRBV12-3 or TRBV12-4 to TRBJ2-1, with D possibly TRBD1 on 6 matching bases. V gave up 3 bases and J gave up 8 bases, with 8 bases separating them. This CDR3 is 12 amino acids long.

This chain uses TRBV6-6 with TRBJ1-5, with TRBD1 matching over 8 bases. V was clipped by 2 bases and J by 7 bases; unmatched bases: 4. The CDR3 has 14 residues. Germline assignment: CDR1 MNHNY and CDR2 SVGAGI (reference sequence). The CDR3 is CASSYAGGRQPQHF. CDR3 bases: TGTGCCAGCAGTTACGCAGGGGGCCGGCAGCCCCAGCATTTT.

The rearrangement uses TRBV2 and TRBJ1-6, with D perhaps TRBD1 (6 bases). The CDR3 totals 13 residues. Trimming took off 6 bases at V and 6 bases at J, with 9 bases between the two ends. The germline gives CDR1 SNHLY, CDR2 FYNNEI. The CDR3 DNA follows: TGTGCCAGCAGGCAGGGGTCTAATTCACCCCTCCACTTT. This codes for CASRQGSNSPLHF.

The chain carries TRBV7-2 and TRBJ2-5; D might be TRBD1 (5 bases). The CDR3 consists of 14 residues. The V end lost 5 bases, the J end lost 3 bases, and 13 bases lay between the germline ends. Germline loops: CDR1 SGHTA, CDR2 FQGNSA. In nucleotides, the CDR3 is TGTGCCAGCAGCCCACGGACACCAAAAGAGACCCAGTACTTC. Encoded protein: CASSPRTPKETQYF.

The V call is TRBV6-5, the J call TRBJ1-1; 7 bases are shared with TRBD1. Losses at the gene ends were 0 bases for V and 4 bases for J; bases not matched to a gene: 5. This CDR3 contains 15 residues. Germline V gene lookup returns CDR1 MNHEY and CDR2 SVGAGI. The CDR3: CASSYSAGGSTEAFF. The DNA of the CDR3 is TGTGCCAGCAGTTACTCGGCAGGGGGGAGCACTGAAGCTTTCTTT.

The rearrangement joins TRBV19 to TRBJ1-1, with D uncertain. V gave up 3 bases and J gave up 0 bases, with 11 bases separating them. CDR1 LNHDA and CDR2 SQIVND come from the germline V gene (reference sequence). The CDR3 is 15 residues long. In DNA form, the CDR3 reads TGTGCCAGTAGTATGAAGTCCGGTATGAACACTGAAGCTTTCTTT. Translation: CASSMKSGMNTEAFF.

J is TRBJ2-1 and V is TRBV15, with D hard to call. V was shortened by 3 bases and J by 7 bases, with 19 bases between the two germline ends. Germline lookup yields CDR1 LNHNV and CDR2 YYDKDF (reference sequence). CDR3 length equals 16 residues. CDR3 in DNA: TGTGCCACCAGCAGTCGTGGCCCCCTCCTAGGGAATGAGCAGTTCTTC. Its translation: CATSSRGPLLGNEQFF.

This sequence joins TRBV27 and TRBJ1-1; no clear D gene. This CDR3 region has 15 residues. CDR1 is MNHEY, CDR2 SMNVEV, per germline (reference sequence). V shed 7 bases and J shed 0 bases, with 15 bases lying between them. The CDR3 spells CASTQNGWVNTEAFF. Written as DNA, the CDR3 is TGTGCCAGCACCCAGAATGGGTGGGTGAACACTGAAGCTTTCTTT.